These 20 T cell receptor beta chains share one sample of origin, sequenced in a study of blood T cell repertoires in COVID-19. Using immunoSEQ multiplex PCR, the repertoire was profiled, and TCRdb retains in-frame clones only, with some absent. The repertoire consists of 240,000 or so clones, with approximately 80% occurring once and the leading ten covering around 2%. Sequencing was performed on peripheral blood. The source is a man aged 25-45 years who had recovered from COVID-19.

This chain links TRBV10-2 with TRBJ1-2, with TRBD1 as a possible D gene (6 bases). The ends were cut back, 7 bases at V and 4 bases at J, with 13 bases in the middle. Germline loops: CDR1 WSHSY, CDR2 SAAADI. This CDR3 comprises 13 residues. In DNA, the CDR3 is TGCGCCAGCATGGGGGGGGGCGGCTATGGCTACACCTTC. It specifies CASMGGGGYGYTF.

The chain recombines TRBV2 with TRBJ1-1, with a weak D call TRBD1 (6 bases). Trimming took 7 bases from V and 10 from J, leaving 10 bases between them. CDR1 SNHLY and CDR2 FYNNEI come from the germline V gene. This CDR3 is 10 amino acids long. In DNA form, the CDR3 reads TGTGCCAGCATAAGGGGGAGAGCTTTCTTT. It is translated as CASIRGRAFF.

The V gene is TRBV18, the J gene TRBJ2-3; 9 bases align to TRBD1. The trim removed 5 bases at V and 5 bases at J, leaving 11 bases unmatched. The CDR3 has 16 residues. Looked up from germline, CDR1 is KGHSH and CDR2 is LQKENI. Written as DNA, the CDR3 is TGTGCCAGCTCAGCAGCACGGGGACAGGGTGAAGATACGCAGTATTTT. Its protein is CASSAARGQGEDTQYF.

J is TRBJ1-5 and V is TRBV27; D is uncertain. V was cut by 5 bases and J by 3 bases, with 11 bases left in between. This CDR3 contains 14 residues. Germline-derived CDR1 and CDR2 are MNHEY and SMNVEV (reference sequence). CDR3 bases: TGTGCCAGCAGTGGGTACGGGAACAATCAGCCCCAGCATTTT. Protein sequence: CASSGYGNNQPQHF.

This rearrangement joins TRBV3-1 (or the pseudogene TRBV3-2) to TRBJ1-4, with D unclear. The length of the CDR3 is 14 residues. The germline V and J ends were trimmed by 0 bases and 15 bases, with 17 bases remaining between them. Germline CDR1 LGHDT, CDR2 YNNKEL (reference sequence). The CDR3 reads CASSQDIASGIVFF. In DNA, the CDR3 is TGTGCCAGCAGCCAAGATATTGCTTCCGGGATTGTGTTTTTT.

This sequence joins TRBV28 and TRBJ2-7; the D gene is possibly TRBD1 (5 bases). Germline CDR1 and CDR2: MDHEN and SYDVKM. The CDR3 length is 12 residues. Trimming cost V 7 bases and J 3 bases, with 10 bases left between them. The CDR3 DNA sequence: TGTGCCAGCATCGGACAATTCTACGAGCAGTACTTC. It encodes CASIGQFYEQYF.

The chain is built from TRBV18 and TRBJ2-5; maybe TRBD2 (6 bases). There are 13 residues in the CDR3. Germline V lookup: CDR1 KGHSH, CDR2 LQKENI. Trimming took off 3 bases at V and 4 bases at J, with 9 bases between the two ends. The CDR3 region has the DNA TGTGCCAGCTCACCTTTGGGGGGAGAGACCCAGTACTTC. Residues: CASSPLGGETQYF.

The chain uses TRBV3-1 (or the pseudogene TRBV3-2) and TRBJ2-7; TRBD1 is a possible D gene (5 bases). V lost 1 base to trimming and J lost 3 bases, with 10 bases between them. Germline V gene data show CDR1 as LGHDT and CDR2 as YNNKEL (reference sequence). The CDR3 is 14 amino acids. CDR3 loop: CASSQGQGVYEQYF. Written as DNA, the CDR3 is TGTGCCAGCAGCCAAGGGCAGGGTGTCTACGAGCAGTACTTC.

The CDR3 DNA reads TGTGCCAGCAGTTCATCAGGGGTTGGGTATGGCTACACCTTC. It translates to CASSSSGVGYGYTF. The rearrangement links TRBV7-2 to TRBJ1-2, with D possibly TRBD1 on 6 matching bases. CDR3 length: 14 amino acids. Trimming cost V 6 bases and J 5 bases, with 16 bases left between them. Germline V gives CDR1 SGHTA, CDR2 FQGNSA.

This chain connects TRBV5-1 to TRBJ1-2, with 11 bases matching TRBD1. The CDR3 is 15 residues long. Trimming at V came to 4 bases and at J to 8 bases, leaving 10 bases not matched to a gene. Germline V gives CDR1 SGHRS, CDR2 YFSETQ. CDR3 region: CASSAGTGGVRGYTF. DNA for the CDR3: TGCGCCAGCAGCGCGGGGACAGGGGGAGTACGAGGCTACACCTTC.

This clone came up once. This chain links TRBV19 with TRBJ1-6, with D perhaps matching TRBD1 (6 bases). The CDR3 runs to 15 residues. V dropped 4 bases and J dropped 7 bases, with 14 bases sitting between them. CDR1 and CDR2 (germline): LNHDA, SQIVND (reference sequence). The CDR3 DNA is TGTGCCAGTAGTAGGTTGGGGGCCAACAATTCACCCCTCCACTTT. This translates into CASSRLGANNSPLHF.

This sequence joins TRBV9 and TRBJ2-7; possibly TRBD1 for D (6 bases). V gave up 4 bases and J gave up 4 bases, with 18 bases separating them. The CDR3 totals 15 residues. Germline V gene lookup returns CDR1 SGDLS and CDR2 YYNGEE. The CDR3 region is CASSTGQGIFYEQYF. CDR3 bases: TGTGCCAGCAGCACAGGGCAGGGGATTTTTTACGAGCAGTACTTC.

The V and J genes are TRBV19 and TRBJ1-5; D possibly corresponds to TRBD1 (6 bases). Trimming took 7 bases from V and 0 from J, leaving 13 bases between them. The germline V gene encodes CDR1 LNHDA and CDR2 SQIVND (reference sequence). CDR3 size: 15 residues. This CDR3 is CASNPGQYSNQPQHF. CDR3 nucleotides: TGTGCCAGTAACCCTGGACAGTATAGCAATCAGCCCCAGCATTTT.

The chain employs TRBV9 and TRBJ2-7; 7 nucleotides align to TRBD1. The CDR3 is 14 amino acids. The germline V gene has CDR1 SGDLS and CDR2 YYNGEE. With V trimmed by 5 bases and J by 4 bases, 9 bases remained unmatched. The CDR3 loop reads CASSLPGQIYEQYV. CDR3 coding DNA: TGTGCCAGCAGTCTTCCGGGACAGATTTACGAGCAGTACGTC.

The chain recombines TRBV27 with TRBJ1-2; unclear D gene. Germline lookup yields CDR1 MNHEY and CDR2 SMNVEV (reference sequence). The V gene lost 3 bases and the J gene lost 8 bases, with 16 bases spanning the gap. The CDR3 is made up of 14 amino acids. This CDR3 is CASSLSASGYGYTF. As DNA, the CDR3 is TGTGCCAGCAGTTTGTCAGCGTCCGGGTACGGCTACACCTTC.

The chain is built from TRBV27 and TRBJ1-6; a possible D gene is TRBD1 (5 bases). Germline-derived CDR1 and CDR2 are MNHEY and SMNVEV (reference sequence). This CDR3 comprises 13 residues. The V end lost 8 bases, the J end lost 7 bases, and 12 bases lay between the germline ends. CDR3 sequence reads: CASRVGANSPLHF. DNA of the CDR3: TGTGCCAGCCGAGTTGGGGCAAATTCACCCCTCCACTTT.

DNA for the CDR3: TGCGCCAGCAGCCAAGGGCTAGCGGGGACGACTACGCAGTATTTT. Its protein is CASSQGLAGTTTQYF. The chain combines TRBV4-1 with TRBJ2-3; TRBD2 aligns across 9 bases. Germline-derived CDR1 and CDR2 are MGHRA and YSYEKL. After removal of 1 base from V and 8 bases from J, the junction contained 7 bases not matched to a gene. This CDR3 comprises 15 residues.

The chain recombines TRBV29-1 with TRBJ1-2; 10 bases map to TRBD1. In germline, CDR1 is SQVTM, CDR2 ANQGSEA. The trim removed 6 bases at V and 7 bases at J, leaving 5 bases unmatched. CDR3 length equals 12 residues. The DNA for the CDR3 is TGCAGCGTAGACAGGGGGCATGGTGGCTACACCTTC. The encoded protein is CSVDRGHGGYTF.

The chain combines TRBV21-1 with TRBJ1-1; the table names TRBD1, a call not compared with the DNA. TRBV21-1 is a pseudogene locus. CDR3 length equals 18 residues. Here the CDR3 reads CASSKPGQGAPPDTEAFF. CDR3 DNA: TGTGCCAGCAGCAAACCGGGACAGGGGGCACCCCCGGACACTGAAGCTTTCTTT.

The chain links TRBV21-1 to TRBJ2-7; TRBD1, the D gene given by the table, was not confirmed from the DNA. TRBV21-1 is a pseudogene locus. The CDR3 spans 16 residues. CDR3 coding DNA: TGTGCCAGCAGCAAAGCCCGCCCCTGGGGCCTCTACGAGCAGTACGTC. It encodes CASSKARPWGLYEQYV.